The 27 T cell receptor beta chains below were found in one sample sequenced in a study of blood T cell repertoires in COVID-19. Libraries were prepared by immunoSEQ multiplex PCR; TCRdb keeps only in-frame clonotypes and omits some of them. The sample shows roughly 80,000 clones, 60% to 85% of them seen only once. The sample taken for sequencing was peripheral blood. All receptors derive from a human donor in a cohort sampled during active COVID-19.

This chain links TRBV30 with TRBJ1-5; D call uncertain. Germline V CDR1 and CDR2: GTSNPN, SVGIG (reference sequence). The CDR3 is 13 residues long. Trimming stripped 5 bases from V and 0 bases from J, with 8 bases between. The CDR3 loop reads CAWDCFSNQPQHF. The CDR3 DNA reads TGTGCCTGGGACTGCTTTAGCAATCAGCCCCAGCATTTT.

The V and J genes are TRBV30 and TRBJ2-5; D might be TRBD1 (6 bases). This CDR3 has 15 amino acids. V gave up 1 base and J gave up 5 bases, with 17 bases separating them. Germline CDR1 is GTSNPN and CDR2 is SVGIG (reference sequence). The CDR3 sequence: CAWSERWGLSETQYF. CDR3 DNA: TGTGCCTGGAGTGAACGTTGGGGGCTATCCGAGACCCAGTACTTC.

This chain connects TRBV6-5 to TRBJ2-3; no clear D gene. Germline V gene sequence: CDR1 MNHEY, CDR2 SVGAGI. Trimming stripped 5 bases from V and 5 bases from J, with 14 bases between. The CDR3 length is 14 residues. The CDR3 DNA follows: TGTGCCAGCAGTCGCGAGTGGGCCCAAGATACGCAGTATTTT. This gives the protein CASSREWAQDTQYF.

The chain couples TRBV5-1 to TRBJ2-2, with no clear D. The CDR3 covers 14 residues. Trimming removed 2 bases from V and 8 bases from J, with 13 bases in between. Germline assignment: CDR1 SGHRS and CDR2 YFSETQ. The CDR3 is CASSFGAPRGELFF. CDR3 bases: TGCGCCAGCAGCTTTGGAGCGCCGAGAGGGGAGCTGTTTTTT.

The CDR3 loop is CASRTSGGGETQYF. The CDR3 DNA reads as TGTGCCAGCAGAACTAGCGGGGGGGGAGAGACCCAGTACTTC. The rearrangement joins TRBV7-2 to TRBJ2-5, with 13 positions matching TRBD2. Germline V gene data show CDR1 as SGHTA and CDR2 as FQGNSA. The CDR3 contains 14 residues. V gave up 6 bases and J gave up 4 bases; unmatched junction bases: 2.

The CDR3 reads CASREGGARVATEAFF. In DNA form, the CDR3 reads TGTGCCAGCAGGGAAGGGGGGGCGAGGGTTGCCACTGAAGCTTTCTTT. The V call is TRBV28, the J call TRBJ1-1, with D maybe TRBD1 (6 bases). This CDR3 is 16 amino acids long. V was pared by 6 bases and J by 4 bases, with 21 bases between. Germline V lookup: CDR1 MDHEN, CDR2 SYDVKM.

This clone was seen only a few times. The CDR3 region has the DNA TGCGCCAGCAGTGACCAGGCCCATAATGAAAAACTGTTTTTT. Translating gives CASSDQAHNEKLFF. The V and J genes are TRBV10-2 and TRBJ1-4; D remains ambiguous. Trimming took off 3 bases at V and 4 bases at J, with 9 bases between the two ends. CDR1 is WSHSY and CDR2 is SAAADI in the germline V gene. The CDR3 is 14 residues long.

This clone was found a few times. This sequence joins TRBV7-9 and TRBJ1-2, with 9 nucleotides matching TRBD1. This CDR3 comprises 14 residues. Germline V gene sequence: CDR1 SEHNR, CDR2 FQNEAQ (reference sequence). Losses at the gene ends were 5 bases for V and 7 bases for J; bases not matched to a gene: 8. CDR3 loop: CASSPGTGWGGYTF. CDR3 DNA: TGTGCCAGCAGCCCCGGGACAGGGTGGGGTGGCTACACCTTC.

This clone appeared a few times. The gene calls are TRBV29-1 and TRBJ1-5; weak D call: TRBD1 (6 bases). The V gene's germline CDR1 is SQVTM and CDR2 ANQGSEA. The V end lost 7 bases, the J end lost 3 bases, and 10 bases lay between the germline ends. The CDR3 runs to 12 residues. CDR3 amino acids: CSASGDNQPQHF. The CDR3 bases are TGCAGCGCCTCAGGGGACAATCAGCCCCAGCATTTT.

V is TRBV5-1 and J is TRBJ2-5; 7 nucleotides agree with TRBD1. CDR3 length: 14 residues. Germline V gives CDR1 SGHRS, CDR2 YFSETQ. With 2 bases clipped from V and 5 bases from J, the junction kept 6 bases outside the gene matches. The CDR3 bases are TGCGCCAGCAGCTTAGGCAGGGGGAAGGAGACCCAGTACTTC. Protein sequence: CASSLGRGKETQYF.

This clone is medium-sized. The chain has TRBV18 and TRBJ2-6, with no clear D. The V end lost 4 bases, the J end lost 0 bases, and 4 bases lay between the germline ends. CDR3 length equals 14 residues. Germline CDR1 is KGHSH and CDR2 is LQKENI. The chain's CDR3 is CASSRLSGANVLTF. DNA for the CDR3: TGTGCCAGCTCACGACTCTCTGGGGCCAACGTCCTGACTTTC. Filled out from reference TRBV18 and TRBJ2-6, the complete variable domain reads NAGVMQNPRHLVRRRGQEARLRCSPMKGHSHVYWYRQLPEEGLKFMVYLQKENIIDESGMPKERFSAEFPKEGPSILRIQQVVRGDSAAYFCASSRLSGANVLTFGAGSRLTVL.

The chain links TRBV5-1 to TRBJ2-1, with 12 bases lining up with TRBD2. Germline V gene data show CDR1 as SGHRS and CDR2 as YFSETQ. J gave up 8 bases and V 5 bases, and 11 bases lay outside the gene matches. This CDR3 spans 16 amino acids. The DNA for the CDR3 is TGCGCCAGCAGTCAGGGGACTAGCGGGCTGAGGGATGAGCAGTTCTTC. As protein: CASSQGTSGLRDEQFF.

This sequence joins TRBV7-8 and TRBJ2-7, with a weak D call TRBD1 (6 bases). The germline V gene encodes CDR1 SGHVS and CDR2 FQNEAQ. The CDR3 loop spans 14 amino acids. V shed 5 bases and J shed 3 bases, with 14 bases lying between them. In DNA form, the CDR3 reads TGTGCCAGCAGCACGGACAGAGTTTTCTACGAGCAGTACTTC. Its protein product is CASSTDRVFYEQYF.

The chain employs TRBV7-9 and TRBJ2-5; D unclear. This CDR3 region has 15 residues. The germline V and J ends were trimmed by 0 bases and 2 bases, with 10 bases remaining between them. Germline lookup yields CDR1 SEHNR and CDR2 FQNEAQ (reference sequence). The CDR3 protein is CASSLAPGFQETQYF. CDR3 sequence (DNA): TGTGCCAGCAGCTTAGCCCCCGGGTTTCAAGAGACCCAGTACTTC.

The J gene is TRBJ2-5, the V gene TRBV6-5, with TRBD2 matching over 8 bases. The V gene end was trimmed by 4 bases and the J gene end by 6 bases; junction bases not matched to a gene: 4. Germline CDR1 is MNHEY and CDR2 is SVGAGI. CDR3 size: 13 residues. The CDR3 region is CASSLGLGKTQYF. CDR3 in DNA: TGTGCCAGCAGTTTGGGACTAGGAAAGACCCAGTACTTC.

The sample holds a few counts of this clone. V and J are TRBV28 and TRBJ2-3, with 8 bases aligning to TRBD1. CDR1 and CDR2 from the germline V gene are MDHEN and SYDVKM. This CDR3 region has 13 residues. V was pared by 4 bases and J by 8 bases, with 5 bases of the junction left unmatched. The CDR3, as DNA: TGTGCCAGCAGTTCCGGACAGGGCCCTACGCAGTATTTT. Translating it yields CASSSGQGPTQYF.

This clone was recorded only once. The chain has TRBV4-2 and TRBJ1-1; the D gene is possibly TRBD1 (5 bases). V dropped 4 bases and J dropped 7 bases, with 16 bases sitting between them. This CDR3 spans 14 amino acids. CDR1 LGHNA and CDR2 YNFKEQ come from the germline V gene. The chain's CDR3 is CASSPAQPQGEAFF. In DNA, the CDR3 is TGTGCCAGCAGCCCCGCCCAGCCCCAGGGTGAAGCTTTCTTT.

This clone was counted a few times. The chain employs TRBV5-4 and TRBJ2-7; D might be TRBD1 (5 bases). Germline assignment: CDR1 SGHNT and CDR2 YYREEE (reference sequence). The CDR3 is 15 amino acids. V was pared by 2 bases and J by 0 bases, with 12 bases between. This CDR3 is CASSFGRAYSYEQYF. The CDR3 DNA is TGTGCCAGCAGCTTTGGCAGGGCCTACTCCTACGAGCAGTACTTC.

The chain couples TRBV2 to TRBJ1-2, with D perhaps TRBD1 (6 bases). This CDR3 has 14 residues. Trimming removed 6 bases at V and 7 bases at J, with 18 bases between. Germline values: CDR1 SNHLY, CDR2 FYNNEI. In DNA, the CDR3 is TGTGCCAGCAGCCCACGGGGGGCGCGTCTTGGCTACACCTTC. It translates to CASSPRGARLGYTF.

The chain employs TRBV6-5 and TRBJ1-2; D gene uncertain. This CDR3 contains 12 residues. Germline CDR1 and CDR2: MNHEY and SVGAGI. Trimming took off 5 bases at V and 8 bases at J, with 12 bases between the two ends. This CDR3 is CASSKTRGGYTF. CDR3 nucleotides: TGTGCCAGCAGTAAAACAAGAGGGGGCTACACCTTC.

In its sample, this clone was seen a few times. V gene TRBV18 combines with J gene TRBJ1-1; TRBD1 agrees at 7 bases. The CDR3 has 13 amino acids. The germline CDR1 and CDR2 sequences are KGHSH and LQKENI. V shed 5 bases and J 5 bases; nucleotides not matched to a gene: 5. CDR3 sequence reads: CASSTTGETEAFF. The CDR3 DNA reads as TGTGCCAGCTCAACAACAGGGGAAACTGAAGCTTTCTTT.

The chain recombines TRBV7-3 with TRBJ2-4, with D tentatively TRBD2 (6 bases). This CDR3 is 14 amino acids long. Trimming removed 2 bases from V and 6 bases from J, with 11 bases in between. The germline CDR1 and CDR2 sequences are SGHTA and FQGTGA. The CDR3 nucleotides read TGTGCCAGCAGCTTAGGAGGGGCCGGAAACATTCAGTACTTC. This translates into CASSLGGAGNIQYF.

This chain uses TRBV7-9 with TRBJ2-1; 9 bases line up with TRBD2. The CDR3 length is 15 residues. The germline V gene has CDR1 SEHNR and CDR2 FQNEAQ (reference sequence). V was clipped by 7 bases and J by 7 bases; unmatched bases: 11. This CDR3 reads CASIPSGGIVNEQFF. The DNA for the CDR3 is TGTGCCAGCATCCCGAGCGGGGGGATAGTAAATGAGCAGTTCTTC.

The rearrangement links TRBV5-5 to TRBJ2-7, with D hard to call. This CDR3 contains 15 residues. V was clipped by 0 bases and J by 3 bases, with 13 bases between them. Germline-derived CDR1 and CDR2 are SGHKS and YYEKEE (reference sequence). CDR3 nucleotide sequence: TGTGCCAGCAGCTTGGAATTGGCAGTACACTACGAGCAGTACTTC. It codes for CASSLELAVHYEQYF.

This clone was detected only a few times. V gene TRBV7-2 combines with J gene TRBJ2-7, with TRBD1 matching 10 bases. Germline V CDR1 and CDR2: SGHTA, FQGNSA. With 1 base clipped from V and 6 bases from J, the junction kept 6 bases outside the gene matches. This CDR3 has 15 amino acids. The CDR3 sequence is CASSLGVGQGGEQYF. Here the CDR3 DNA reads TGTGCCAGCAGCTTAGGCGTAGGACAGGGGGGCGAGCAGTACTTC.

The chain has TRBV7-3 and TRBJ2-1; 7 positions match TRBD2. Germline assignment: CDR1 SGHTA and CDR2 FQGTGA. The V gene end was trimmed by 8 bases and the J gene end by 1 base; junction bases not matched to a gene: 8. The CDR3 is 15 amino acids. CDR3 protein: CASSKVGGSYNEQFF. The CDR3, as DNA: TGTGCCAGCTCCAAAGTGGGGGGGTCCTACAATGAGCAGTTCTTC.

The genes are TRBV7-9 and TRBJ1-6; 7 bases agree with TRBD1. The CDR3 extends over 18 amino acids. CDR1 and CDR2 (germline): SEHNR, FQNEAQ (reference sequence). With 4 bases clipped from V and 0 bases from J, the junction kept 9 bases outside the gene matches. CDR3 protein: CASSSWTGLSSYNSPLHF. For the CDR3, the DNA is TGTGCCAGCAGCTCCTGGACAGGTTTGAGCTCCTATAATTCACCCCTCCACTTT.